The 5 T cell receptor beta chains in this list originate from one sample, sequenced in a study of control samples from healthy donors and cancer patients. The protocol was immunoSEQ multiplex PCR, while the TCRdb copy is restricted to in-frame clones and leaves out a portion. The table has 100,000 to 150,000 clones, around 93% seen once. The sample comprised blood. The receptor source for this set is a woman aged 45-59 years in good health.

V and J are TRBV4-1 and TRBJ1-2; TRBD1 agrees at 7 bases. Germline values: CDR1 MGHRA, CDR2 YSYEKL. The CDR3 runs 15 residues. J lost 11 bases, V lost 1 base, and 13 bases had no gene match. The CDR3 reads CASSQAGQTGMWYTF. CDR3 in DNA: TGCGCCAGCAGCCAAGCGGGACAGACGGGGATGTGGTACACCTTC.

The rearrangement joins TRBV2 to TRBJ2-7, with no clear D. Germline V CDR1 and CDR2: SNHLY, FYNNEI. The V and J ends lost 7 bases and 5 bases respectively, with 12 bases between them. This CDR3 has 12 residues. CDR3 loop: CASNRPLDEQYF. The CDR3 DNA sequence: TGTGCCAGCAACCGTCCCCTTGACGAGCAGTACTTC.

J is TRBJ1-1 and V is TRBV27; possibly TRBD1 for D (6 bases). Germline V gene sequence: CDR1 MNHEY, CDR2 SMNVEV (reference sequence). The CDR3 is made up of 14 amino acids. V shed 6 bases and J shed 2 bases, with 13 bases lying between them. The CDR3 is CASRLDRPNTEAFF. CDR3 nucleotides: TGTGCCAGCAGACTAGACAGGCCTAACACTGAAGCTTTCTTT.

This clone came up once. The chain links TRBV30 to TRBJ2-7, with 7 bases fitting TRBD1. CDR1 GTSNPN and CDR2 SVGIG come from the germline V gene (reference sequence). The J segment lost 6 bases and the V segment lost 3 bases, leaving 8 bases of the junction unmatched. This CDR3 is 13 amino acids long. The CDR3 DNA follows: TGTGCCTGGAGCCGACAGGGCTTGGGCGAGCAGTACTTC. It is translated as CAWSRQGLGEQYF.

This sequence joins TRBV11-2 and TRBJ1-3, with D perhaps matching TRBD1 (6 bases). This CDR3 comprises 14 residues. In germline, CDR1 is SGHAT, CDR2 FQNNGV. Trimming took off 4 bases at V and 9 bases at J, with 16 bases between the two ends. This CDR3 reads CASSSGAQHSTIYF. CDR3 bases: TGTGCCAGCAGCTCGGGGGCCCAGCATAGCACCATATATTTT.